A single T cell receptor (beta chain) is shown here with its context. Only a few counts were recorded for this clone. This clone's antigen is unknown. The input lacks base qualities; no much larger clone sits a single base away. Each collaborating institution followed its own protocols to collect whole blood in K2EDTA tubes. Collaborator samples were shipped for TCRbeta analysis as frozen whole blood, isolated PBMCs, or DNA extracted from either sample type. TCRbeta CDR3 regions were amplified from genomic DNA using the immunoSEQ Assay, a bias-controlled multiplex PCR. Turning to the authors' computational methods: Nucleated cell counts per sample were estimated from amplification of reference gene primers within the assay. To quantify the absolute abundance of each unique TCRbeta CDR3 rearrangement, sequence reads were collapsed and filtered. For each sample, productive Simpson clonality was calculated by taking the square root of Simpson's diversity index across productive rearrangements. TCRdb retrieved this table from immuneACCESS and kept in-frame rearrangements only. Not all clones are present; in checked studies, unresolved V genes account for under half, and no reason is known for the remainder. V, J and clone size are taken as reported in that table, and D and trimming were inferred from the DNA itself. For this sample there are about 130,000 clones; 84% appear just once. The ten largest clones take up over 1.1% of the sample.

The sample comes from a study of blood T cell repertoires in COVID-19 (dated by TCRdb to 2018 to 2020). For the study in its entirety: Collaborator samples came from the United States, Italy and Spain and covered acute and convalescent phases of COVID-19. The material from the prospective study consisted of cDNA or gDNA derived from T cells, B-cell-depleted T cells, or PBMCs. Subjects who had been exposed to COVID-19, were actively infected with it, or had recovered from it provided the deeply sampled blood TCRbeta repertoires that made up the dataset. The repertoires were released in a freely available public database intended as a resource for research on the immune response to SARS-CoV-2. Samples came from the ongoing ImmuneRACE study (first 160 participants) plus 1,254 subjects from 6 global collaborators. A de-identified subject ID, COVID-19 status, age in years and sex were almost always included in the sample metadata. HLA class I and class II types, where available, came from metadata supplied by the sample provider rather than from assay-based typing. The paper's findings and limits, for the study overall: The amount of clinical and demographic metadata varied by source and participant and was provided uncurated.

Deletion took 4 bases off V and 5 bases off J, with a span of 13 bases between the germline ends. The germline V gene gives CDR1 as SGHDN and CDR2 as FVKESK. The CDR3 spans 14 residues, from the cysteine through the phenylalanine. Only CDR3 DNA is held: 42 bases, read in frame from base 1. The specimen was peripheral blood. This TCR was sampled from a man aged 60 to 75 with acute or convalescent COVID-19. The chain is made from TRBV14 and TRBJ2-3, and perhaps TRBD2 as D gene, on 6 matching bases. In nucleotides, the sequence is TGTGCCAGCAGCCGGAGGGCAGGGTTAGATACGCAGTATTTT. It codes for CASSRRAGLDTQYF.